Listed here are 25 T cell receptor beta chains from one sample, sequenced in a study of blood T cells in healthy people across ages. A second about 6 to 12 cycle PCR used barcoded and J-beta primers. TCRdb fed the 5' RACE reads into MiXCR, producing one record per CDR3 protein. The data contain 1,300,000 or so distinct CDR3 sequences, approximately 59% of them singletons. Sequences were obtained from blood. The source is a man between 18 and 29 years old in good health.

In this sample, this clonotype turned up once. The chain uses TRBV12-3 or TRBV12-4 and TRBJ1-1; D call uncertain. The CDR3 extends over 12 amino acids. Between the trimmed V and J ends, which lost 3 bases and 4 bases, there was a span of 6 bases. The CDR3 sequence is CASSFIGTEAFF. The DNA for the CDR3 is TGTGCCAGCAGTTTTATAGGCACTGAAGCTTTCTTT.

The gene calls are TRBV12-3 or TRBV12-4 and TRBJ2-1, with D tentatively TRBD2 (6 bases). This CDR3 region has 15 residues. The V gene lost 7 bases and the J gene lost 3 bases, with 16 bases spanning the gap. The CDR3 DNA reads as TGTGCCAGCACCCCCACGACAGCGGGCTACAATGAGCAGTTCTTC. It is translated as CASTPTTAGYNEQFF.

Remarks on this clonotype: Mismatch with germline at one junction end may stem from a read error. J is TRBJ2-7 and V is TRBV29-1, with 10 bases fitting TRBD1. Germline lookup yields CDR1 SQVTM and CDR2 ANQGSEA. CDR3 length: 15 residues. This CDR3 reads CSVDLGQGLAYEQNF. The CDR3 bases are TGCAGCGTTGACCTGGGACAGGGGCTCGCCTACGAGCAGAACTTC.

This clonotype has a single count. V and J are TRBV20-1 and TRBJ2-1; TRBD1 aligns across 11 bases. Trimming at V came to 3 bases and at J to 5 bases, leaving 9 bases not matched to a gene. The CDR3 has 16 residues. The germline V gene encodes CDR1 DFQATT and CDR2 SNEGSKA (reference sequence). Here the CDR3 reads CSASGTGGSLNNEQFF. CDR3 bases: TGCAGTGCTAGTGGGACAGGGGGTTCCCTGAACAATGAGCAGTTCTTC.

This clonotype was seen more than once but under ten times. The rearrangement joins TRBV27 to TRBJ1-1; tentative D call: TRBD1 (5 bases). Trimming left V 6 bases short and J 3 bases short, with 14 bases between. Germline assignment: CDR1 MNHEY and CDR2 SMNVEV (reference sequence). This CDR3 has 14 amino acids. CDR3 in amino acids: CASSLQAWDTEAFF. The CDR3 nucleotides read TGTGCCAGCAGCCTACAGGCATGGGACACTGAAGCTTTCTTT.

This clonotype appeared a few times. This chain joins TRBV12-3 or TRBV12-4 and TRBJ2-7; TRBD2 aligns across 8 bases. This CDR3 contains 15 residues. V gave up 6 bases and J gave up 3 bases; unmatched junction bases: 10. CDR3 residues: CASSRSGSQDYEQYF. The CDR3 bases are TGTGCCAGCAGCCGCAGCGGGAGTCAGGACTACGAGCAGTACTTC.

This sequence joins TRBV10-3 and TRBJ1-6, with a possible D match to TRBD1 (5 bases). The CDR3 extends over 16 amino acids. Germline CDR1 ENHRY, CDR2 SYGVKD. Trimming left V 4 bases short and J 6 bases short, with 16 bases between. The CDR3 protein is CAISADTGGFNSPLHF. The CDR3 DNA reads as TGTGCCATCAGTGCGGATACAGGAGGGTTTAATTCACCCCTCCACTTT.

The rearrangement links TRBV5-1 to TRBJ2-2, with a tentative D call TRBD2 (5 bases). V was trimmed by 0 bases and J by 5 bases, leaving 8 bases between them. Germline V gives CDR1 SGHRS, CDR2 YFSETQ. This CDR3 contains 14 residues. The CDR3 bases are TGCGCCAGCAGCTTGGCCAGAGGGACCGGGGAGCTGTTTTTT. It is translated as CASSLARGTGELFF. The full variable domain, its missing parts supplied by reference TRBV5-1 and TRBJ2-2, is KAGVTQTPRYLIKTRGQQVTLSCSPISGHRSVSWYQQTPGQGLQFLFEYFSETQRNKGNFPGRFSGRQFSNSRSEMNVSTLELGDSALYLCASSLARGTGELFFGEGSRLTVL.

This clonotype was found a few times. V and J are TRBV28 and TRBJ2-1; D not certain. Trimming removed 10 bases at V and 6 bases at J, with 10 bases between. CDR3 length: 11 amino acids. Germline CDR1 reads MDHEN; CDR2 reads SYDVKM. For the CDR3, the DNA is TGTGCCACCCGAAATACCAATGAGCAGTTCTTC. This codes for CATRNTNEQFF.

Turning to this clonotype: One end of the junction varies from germline; a read error may be responsible. The CDR3, as DNA: TGTACCAGCAGTGAGGTGGCTGGGGATCAGCCCCAGCATTTT. Amino acids: CTSSEVAGDQPQHF. This sequence joins TRBV6-1 and TRBJ1-5; D gene ambiguous. The CDR3 consists of 14 residues. Looked up from germline, CDR1 is MNHNS and CDR2 is SASEGT.

This chain uses TRBV27 with TRBJ2-7; maybe TRBD2 (6 bases). The CDR3 sequence is 15 residues long. Germline CDR1 and CDR2: MNHEY and SMNVEV (reference sequence). V gave up 3 bases and J gave up 0 bases, with 12 bases separating them. The CDR3 DNA reads TGTGCCAGCAGTTTTACTGCGGGGAGCTCCTACGAGCAGTACTTC. Its translation is CASSFTAGSSYEQYF.

This clonotype was seen only a few times. This chain connects TRBV6-2 or TRBV6-3 to TRBJ2-5; weak D call: TRBD1 (5 bases). The ends were cut back, 6 bases at V and 2 bases at J, with 13 bases in the middle. The CDR3 is 14 amino acids. Germline V gene lookup returns CDR1 MNHEY and CDR2 SVGEGT. The CDR3 sequence is CASSNYRTQETQYF. CDR3 in DNA: TGTGCCAGCAGCAACTACAGGACACAAGAGACCCAGTACTTC.

V usage is TRBV6-1 and J usage is TRBJ2-3, with D possibly being TRBD2 (6 bases). The germline gives CDR1 MNHNS, CDR2 SASEGT. The CDR3 length is 14 residues. V lost 4 bases to trimming and J lost 4 bases, with 12 bases between them. In DNA form, the CDR3 reads TGTGCCAGCAGTGGGAGGGTGCACCCAGATACGCAGTATTTT. This translates into CASSGRVHPDTQYF.

The sample holds a few counts of this clonotype. This chain joins TRBV18 and TRBJ2-5, with D hard to call. In germline, CDR1 is KGHSH, CDR2 LQKENI. This CDR3 is built from 12 residues. V lost 3 bases and J 5 bases, leaving 7 bases between the germline ends. The CDR3 sequence is CASSPEMETQYF. Written as DNA, the CDR3 is TGTGCCAGCTCACCTGAAATGGAGACCCAGTACTTC.

J is TRBJ2-1 and V is TRBV12-3 or TRBV12-4; D might be TRBD2 (7 bases). The CDR3 extends over 15 amino acids. Trimming left V 6 bases short and J 0 bases short, with 12 bases between. The CDR3 is CASRSGGRSYNEQFF. The CDR3 DNA is TGTGCCAGCAGGTCCGGGGGGCGCTCCTACAATGAGCAGTTCTTC.

The rearrangement links TRBV15 to TRBJ2-5; 16 bases map to TRBD2. The CDR3 runs to 19 residues. From germline, CDR1 is LNHNV and CDR2 YYDKDF (reference sequence). The V and J ends lost 6 bases and 2 bases, in that order; junction bases with no gene match: 12. The CDR3 loop reads CATSPMPGLAGGGQETQYF. The CDR3 bases are TGTGCCACCAGTCCTATGCCGGGACTAGCGGGGGGGGGGCAAGAGACCCAGTACTTC.

This clonotype was observed a handful of times. V is TRBV27 and J is TRBJ1-4; D remains unclear. From germline, CDR1 is MNHEY and CDR2 SMNVEV (reference sequence). V shed 4 bases and J shed 14 bases, with 11 bases lying between them. The CDR3 spans 11 residues. DNA for the CDR3: TGTGCCAGCAGTTCGGAGGGAAGGCTGTTTTTT. Translating gives CASSSEGRLFF.

The CDR3 is CASSYSTVKLTQYF. CDR3 nucleotide sequence: TGTGCCAGCAGTTACTCGACGGTAAAGCTGACCCAGTACTTC. The rearrangement joins TRBV6-6 to TRBJ2-5; D gene unclear. The CDR3 totals 14 residues. V gave up 0 bases and J gave up 7 bases, with 12 bases separating them. From germline, CDR1 is MNHNY and CDR2 SVGAGI (reference sequence).

This chain uses TRBV4-1 with TRBJ2-7; 7 nucleotides line up with TRBD2. V lost 0 bases, J lost 2 bases, and 7 bases stayed unmatched. Germline V gives CDR1 MGHRA, CDR2 YSYEKL. The CDR3 is 16 amino acids. The CDR3 DNA reads TGCGCCAGCAGCCAAGAACCCGCTAGCGGAGCCTACGAGCAGTACTTC. This codes for CASSQEPASGAYEQYF.

The chain links TRBV6-6 to TRBJ1-2; TRBD1 matches at 7 bases. The CDR3 length is 14 residues. Germline-derived CDR1 and CDR2 are MNHNY and SVGAGI (reference sequence). V was pared by 4 bases and J by 6 bases, with 8 bases of the junction left unmatched. Here the CDR3 reads CASSWTGPADGYTF. The CDR3, as DNA: TGTGCCAGCAGTTGGACAGGTCCGGCAGATGGCTACACCTTC.

This clonotype was observed a handful of times. The chain couples TRBV27 to TRBJ1-2; D gene uncertain. V lost 2 bases and J 4 bases, leaving 11 bases between the germline ends. Per germline, CDR1 MNHEY and CDR2 SMNVEV (reference sequence). The CDR3 is 14 residues long. The CDR3 spells CASSLEASRYGYTF. In DNA form, the CDR3 reads TGTGCCAGCAGTTTAGAGGCAAGTCGCTATGGCTACACCTTC.

The chain links TRBV5-6 to TRBJ2-7; D is unresolved. The CDR3 has 12 amino acids. The V gene's germline CDR1 is SGHDT and CDR2 YYEEEE. V dropped 7 bases and J dropped 2 bases, with 10 bases sitting between them. CDR3 coding DNA: TGTGCCAGCGGCAACACAGCCTACGAGCAGTACTTC. This encodes CASGNTAYEQYF.

With regard to this clonotype: At one end, the junction sequence differs from germline, possibly due to a read error. This chain connects TRBV29-1 to TRBJ2-7; D is undetermined. The CDR3 consists of 12 residues. CDR1 and CDR2 (germline): SQVTM, ANQGSEA. The CDR3 spells CSIDDGSYEQYF. CDR3 coding DNA: TGCAGCATTGATGACGGCTCCTACGAGCAGTACTTC.

The sample holds a few counts of this clonotype. The chain employs TRBV12-3 or TRBV12-4 and TRBJ2-3, with D unresolved. Trimming took 0 bases from V and 1 from J, leaving 8 bases between them. This CDR3 region has 15 residues. CDR3 loop: CASSLALGRTDTQYF. Written as DNA, the CDR3 is TGTGCCAGCAGTTTAGCGCTAGGACGCACAGATACGCAGTATTTT.

J is TRBJ1-2 and V is TRBV6-1; D unclear. Germline assignment: CDR1 MNHNS and CDR2 SASEGT. CDR3 size: 14 residues. With 4 bases removed from V and 3 bases from J, the gap between germline ends came to 12 bases. CDR3 DNA: TGTGCCAGCAGTGGCCACTACACGGACTATGGCTACACCTTC. Protein product: CASSGHYTDYGYTF.